These 26 T cell receptor beta chains were sequenced from one sample in a study of T cells in Graves' hyperthyroidism and ophthalmopathy. TCR beta CDR3 regions were amplified from RNA transcripts. HTBI primers were the set used in a first-round RT-PCR of the TCR CDR3. TCRdb reanalysed the multiplex PCR reads using MiXCR and keeps one entry per CDR3 protein. The sample holds about 200,000 distinct CDR3 sequences, less than 20% seen once. Sample: blood. These receptors were obtained from a woman between 50 and 59 years old with Graves' hyperthyroidism.

This clonotype was detected ten times or more. This chain connects TRBV12-3 or TRBV12-4 to TRBJ2-3; 8 positions match TRBD1. The V segment lost 4 bases and the J segment 0 bases; nucleotides outside the gene matches: 9. The CDR3 contains 17 residues. The CDR3 here is CASSYPGQAISTDTQYF. In nucleotides, the CDR3 is TGTGCCAGCAGTTACCCGGGACAGGCAATTAGCACAGATACGCAGTATTTT.

This clonotype occurred many times. The V call is TRBV5-4, the J call TRBJ2-7; 7 nucleotides align to TRBD1. Germline V gene sequence: CDR1 SGHNT, CDR2 YYREEE (reference sequence). The V segment lost 5 bases and the J segment 0 bases; nucleotides outside the gene matches: 5. There are 14 residues in the CDR3. The CDR3 sequence: CASRPDRASYEQYF. In DNA form, the CDR3 reads TGTGCCAGCAGGCCCGACAGGGCCTCCTACGAGCAGTACTTC.

As to this clonotype: A clone one base away is much larger, so this may be a read error. The DNA for the CDR3 is TGTGCCAGCAGCCTTTCTGCTAGCGGATACAATGAGCAGTTCTTC. This encodes CASSLSASGYNEQFF. The rearrangement joins TRBV11-2 to TRBJ2-1; TRBD2 aligns across 7 bases. From germline, CDR1 is SGHAT and CDR2 FQNNGV. V trimming: 5 bases; J trimming: 4 bases; junction bases outside the gene matches: 8. The CDR3 has 15 residues.

This clonotype was counted a few times. CDR3 bases: TGCAGTGCTACGACCAGGCCGGTGAGGGATGCGCAGTATTTT. This gives the protein CSATTRPVRDAQYF. The chain couples TRBV20-1 to TRBJ2-3; maybe TRBD2 (5 bases). The CDR3 consists of 14 residues. The V and J ends lost 4 bases and 10 bases respectively, with 21 bases between them. CDR1 and CDR2 from the germline V gene are DFQATT and SNEGSKA (reference sequence).

This clonotype was seen at least ten times. The rearrangement links TRBV12-3 or TRBV12-4 to TRBJ2-5; D is unclear. V was cut by 6 bases and J by 7 bases, with 9 bases left in between. The CDR3 spans 11 residues. CDR3 sequence reads: CASRVLGTQYF. The DNA for the CDR3 is TGTGCCAGCAGGGTACTGGGGACCCAGTACTTC.

Comment on this clonotype: This sequence may be a read error, since a much larger clone differs from it by one base. CDR3 sequence: CASSLEREPTYEQYF. DNA of the CDR3: TGCGCCAGCAGCTTGGAACGGGAACCTACCTACGAGCAGTACTTC. This chain uses TRBV5-1 with TRBJ2-7; D might be TRBD2 (5 bases). Germline loops: CDR1 SGHRS, CDR2 YFSETQ. Deletions cut 0 bases from V and 2 bases from J, with 12 bases between. The CDR3 has 15 residues.

This clonotype appeared many times. The J gene is TRBJ2-7, the V gene TRBV28, with D possibly matching TRBD2 (6 bases). V lost 6 bases and J lost 4, with 16 bases in between. The germline V gene encodes CDR1 MDHEN and CDR2 SYDVKM. This CDR3 has 14 residues. CDR3 DNA: TGTGCCAGCAGCCTCGGTTTAGCGGTATACGAGCAGTACTTC. It yields the protein CASSLGLAVYEQYF.

This clonotype came up a few times. Here the CDR3 reads CSVDEANYGYTF. CDR3 sequence (DNA): TGCAGCGTTGATGAAGCTAACTATGGCTACACCTTC. The chain uses TRBV29-1 and TRBJ1-2; D gene unclear. Between the trimmed V and J ends, which lost 3 bases and 0 bases, there was a span of 5 bases. This CDR3 region has 12 residues. Germline V CDR1 and CDR2: SQVTM, ANQGSEA.

The J gene is TRBJ1-6, the V gene TRBV7-6; D uncertain. Germline V gives CDR1 SGHVS, CDR2 FNYEAQ. The CDR3 has 13 amino acids. Trimming took off 6 bases at V and 9 bases at J, with 12 bases between the two ends. The CDR3 DNA sequence: TGTGCCAGCAGGGGTCCGGGCAGTTCACCCCTCCACTTT. Protein: CASRGPGSSPLHF.

This clonotype was recorded many times. The chain is built from TRBV2 and TRBJ2-5, with D hard to call. This CDR3 is 13 amino acids long. The V and J ends lost 3 bases and 4 bases respectively, with 9 bases between them. From germline, CDR1 is SNHLY and CDR2 FYNNEI. CDR3 in amino acids: CASSDGPRETQYF. The CDR3 nucleotides are TGTGCCAGCAGTGACGGGCCGAGAGAGACCCAGTACTTC.

This clonotype has only a few counts. The rearrangement joins TRBV11-2 to TRBJ2-1; D call uncertain. Per germline, CDR1 SGHAT and CDR2 FQNNGV. The V end was cut by 4 bases, the J end by 11 bases, with 6 bases between. CDR3 size: 10 residues. The CDR3 sequence: CASSSYQQFF. Written as DNA, the CDR3 is TGTGCCAGCAGCTCTTATCAGCAGTTCTTC.

There are many counts of this clonotype. CDR3 in amino acids: CSAERPLAGREETQYF. In DNA, the CDR3 is TGCAGTGCAGAGAGGCCATTAGCGGGAAGGGAAGAGACCCAGTACTTC. The chain links TRBV20-1 to TRBJ2-5; 8 bases align to TRBD2. The CDR3 spans 16 residues. The junction had 15 bases not matched to a gene; V was cut back by 6 bases and J by 3 bases. Germline CDR1 reads DFQATT; CDR2 reads SNEGSKA (reference sequence).

The table lists this clonotype with a few counts. The V call is TRBV28, the J call TRBJ1-5; maybe TRBD1 (6 bases). The CDR3 runs 13 residues. The ends were cut back, 8 bases at V and 0 bases at J, with 8 bases in the middle. Germline CDR1 is MDHEN and CDR2 is SYDVKM. The CDR3: CASQGYSNQPQHF. CDR3 nucleotides: TGTGCCAGCCAGGGGTATAGCAATCAGCCCCAGCATTTT.

This clonotype occurred many times. The gene calls are TRBV12-3 or TRBV12-4 and TRBJ1-2; 9 nucleotides agree with TRBD1. V gave up 6 bases and J gave up 3 bases; unmatched junction bases: 8. The CDR3 spans 15 residues. CDR3 residues: CASSPVRQGDYGYTF. CDR3 in DNA: TGTGCCAGCAGCCCGGTCAGACAGGGGGACTATGGCTACACCTTC.

The rearrangement links TRBV5-4 to TRBJ2-7; TRBD2 matches 11 bases. Germline CDR1 reads SGHNT; CDR2 reads YYREEE (reference sequence). The CDR3 contains 16 residues. Unmatched junction bases numbered 11, after V lost 4 bases and J lost 5 bases. CDR3: CASSPPRGTSGNEQYF. In DNA, the CDR3 is TGTGCCAGCAGCCCACCCAGGGGGACTAGCGGCAACGAGCAGTACTTC. Full variable domain (remainder filled in from reference TRBV5-4 and TRBJ2-7): ETGVTQSPTHLIKTRGQQVTLRCSSQSGHNTVSWYQQALGQGPQFIFQYYREEENGRGNFPPRFSGLQFPNYSSELNVNALELDDSALYLCASSPPRGTSGNEQYFGPGTRLTVT.

This clonotype was observed at least ten times. The CDR3 reads CASSPPGWTNTEAFF. The DNA of the CDR3 is TGTGCCAGCAGCCCCCCCGGGTGGACGAACACTGAAGCTTTCTTT. J is TRBJ1-1 and V is TRBV14; D is unclear. This CDR3 region has 15 residues. V was pared by 4 bases and J by 1 base, with 13 bases between. Germline values: CDR1 SGHDN, CDR2 FVKESK.

The sample holds many counts of this clonotype. The V gene is TRBV20-1, the J gene TRBJ1-2, with TRBD1 identical over 11 bases. The CDR3 has 14 residues. CDR1 and CDR2 (germline): DFQATT, SNEGSKA (reference sequence). V shed 4 bases and J 4 bases; nucleotides not matched to a gene: 5. In DNA, the CDR3 is TGCAGTGCTATCGCCGGGACAGGGGGCTATGGCTACACCTTC. Its translation: CSAIAGTGGYGYTF.

This clonotype was recorded a few times. This chain uses TRBV12-5 with TRBJ1-2; 9 bases fit TRBD1. The germline CDR1 and CDR2 sequences are LGHNT and FRNRAP. V shed 6 bases, J shed 7 bases, and the junction held 9 bases outside the gene matches. The CDR3 has 14 residues. CDR3 in amino acids: CASGKDRGLAGYTF. Here the CDR3 DNA reads TGTGCTAGTGGCAAGGACAGGGGATTAGCTGGCTACACCTTC.

This clonotype was detected ten times or more. The V call is TRBV12-3 or TRBV12-4, the J call TRBJ2-1; no definite D call. V lost 8 bases to trimming and J lost 7 bases, with 15 bases between them. The CDR3 has 13 residues. CDR3 in DNA: TGTGCCAGCTCATGGTCCCTCGAGAATGAGCAGTTCTTC. This translates into CASSWSLENEQFF.

The chain combines TRBV6-1 with TRBJ2-7; 10 nucleotides agree with TRBD2. The CDR3 is made up of 16 amino acids. Per the germline V gene, CDR1 is MNHNS and CDR2 is SASEGT. With 6 bases clipped from V and 3 bases from J, the junction kept 11 bases outside the gene matches. The CDR3 reads CASSLQGLAAYYEQYF. CDR3 DNA: TGTGCCAGCAGCCTACAAGGACTAGCGGCCTACTACGAGCAGTACTTC.

V and J are TRBV10-1 and TRBJ2-3, with TRBD2 matching over 7 bases. The junction had 15 bases not matched to a gene; V was cut back by 4 bases and J by 5 bases. Germline-derived CDR1 and CDR2 are WNHNN and SYGVQD (reference sequence). CDR3 length: 17 residues. This CDR3 reads CASSASRAGAPGDTQYF. The CDR3 DNA reads as TGCGCCAGCAGTGCCTCCCGGGCGGGAGCCCCCGGAGATACGCAGTATTTT.

V gene TRBV7-9 combines with J gene TRBJ1-2, with 7 bases that match TRBD1. The ends lost 6 bases at V and 2 bases at J; junction bases unmatched: 6. The germline V gene encodes CDR1 SEHNR and CDR2 FQNEAQ (reference sequence). The CDR3 is 14 residues long. The CDR3 nucleotides are TGTGCCAGCAGACGACAGGGTTTGAACTATGGCTACACCTTC. Translated: CASRRQGLNYGYTF.

Comments on this clonotype: This may be a read error, as it is one base from a much larger clone. The chain uses TRBV27 and TRBJ1-2; no reliable D call. V shed 8 bases and J shed 8 bases, with 15 bases lying between them. The CDR3 loop spans 12 amino acids. Germline V gene data show CDR1 as MNHEY and CDR2 as SMNVEV (reference sequence). The CDR3 region has the DNA TGTGCCAGCGACTCCTCGGGGTCGGGCTACACCTTC. The encoded protein is CASDSSGSGYTF.

This clonotype showed up many times. The J gene is TRBJ2-5, the V gene TRBV20-1; the match to TRBD2 covers 10 bases. Germline lookup yields CDR1 DFQATT and CDR2 SNEGSKA (reference sequence). With V trimmed by 1 base and J by 5 bases, 13 bases remained unmatched. CDR3 length equals 17 residues. In DNA form, the CDR3 reads TGCAGTGCTAGAGCATCTAGCGGGAGAAGGGACGGGGAGACCCAGTACTTC. Protein sequence: CSARASSGRRDGETQYF.

This clonotype was observed at least ten times. The CDR3 bases are TGTGCCAGCTCACCACCGGCAGTTACCTACAATGAGCAGTTCTTC. Translating it yields CASSPPAVTYNEQFF. The chain joins TRBV18 to TRBJ2-1, with D hard to call. Germline assignment: CDR1 KGHSH and CDR2 LQKENI. The length of the CDR3 is 15 residues. V lost 0 bases, J lost 2 bases, and 8 bases lay in between.

This clonotype was found many times. The chain is built from TRBV12-3 or TRBV12-4 and TRBJ1-2; D not certain. V was trimmed by 3 bases and J by 1 base, leaving 6 bases between them. The CDR3 sequence is 13 residues long. The CDR3 region is CASSFEDNYGYTF. CDR3 coding DNA: TGTGCCAGCAGTTTTGAGGATAACTATGGCTACACCTTC.